Reported below is one TCR beta chain. Participant age was roughly 18 to 100 years, and participants resided in fewer than 25 US areas. Cohort allocation depended upon clinical history that participants reported. In the 2 weeks before study entry, exposed participants met a COVID-19 case, which was PCR-confirmed or clinician-diagnosed. This entry comes from a study of blood T cell repertoires in COVID-19. For the study at large: PBMCs, B-cell-depleted T cells, or T cells provided the cDNA or gDNA that made up the material.

Sequencing was performed with immunoSEQ multiplex PCR; in TCRdb, only in-frame clones are kept and a portion is missing. Among around 320,000 clones listed, roughly 91% were seen once. The germline CDR1 and CDR2 sequences are SGDLS and YYNGEE. V was shortened by 7 bases and J by 7 bases, with 17 bases between the two germline ends. The CDR3 is 14 residues long. The chain carries TRBV9 and TRBJ1-4, with D perhaps TRBD1 (5 bases). This TCR was recovered from a woman aged 50 to 65 who had been exposed to COVID-19. The specimen sequenced was PBMCs or T cells enriched from blood (not recorded which). CDR3 region: CASGRTRGGEKLFF. The CDR3, as DNA: TGTGCCAGCGGAAGAACAAGGGGAGGTGAAAAACTGTTTTTT. Full variable domain (remainder filled in from reference TRBV9 and TRBJ1-4): DSGVTQTPKHLITATGQRVTLRCSPRSGDLSVYWYQQSLDQGLQFLIQYYNGEERAKGNILERFSAQQFPDLHSELNLSSLELGDSALYFCASGRTRGGEKLFFGSGTQLSVL.